The 5 T cell receptor beta chains below come from one sample, sequenced in a study of PD-L1 blockade in urothelial cancer. Some clones are missing from TCRdb's copy, which holds only in-frame ones; the method was immunoSEQ multiplex PCR. The sample has tens of thousands of clones; roughly 82% are singletons. The time point: pretreatment peripheral blood. This specimen consisted of PBMCs, obtained around atezolizumab (anti-PD-L1) treatment. Source of these receptors: a man in his fifties or sixties with urothelial cancer.

The rearrangement joins TRBV18 to TRBJ2-2; the match to TRBD1 covers 7 bases. Trimming cost V 2 bases and J 3 bases; bases outside gene matches: 6. The germline gives CDR1 KGHSH, CDR2 LQKENI. The CDR3 extends over 16 amino acids. In DNA, the CDR3 is TGTGCCAGCTCACCAACTAGAGGGGGCGACACCGGGGAGCTGTTTTTT. It is translated as CASSPTRGGDTGELFF.

This clone occurred once. The V gene is TRBV28, the J gene TRBJ1-2, with 8 bases aligning to TRBD1. The germline V gene encodes CDR1 MDHEN and CDR2 SYDVKM. This CDR3 spans 13 amino acids. V lost 4 bases to trimming and J lost 4 bases; unmatched junction nucleotides: 2. CDR3 loop: CASSWTGLYGYTF. As DNA, the CDR3 is TGTGCCAGCAGTTGGACAGGGCTCTATGGCTACACCTTC.

The chain employs TRBV30 and TRBJ1-2, with 8 bases lining up with TRBD1. The J segment lost 8 bases and the V segment lost 7 bases, leaving 15 bases of the junction unmatched. The CDR3 loop spans 14 amino acids. Germline values: CDR1 GTSNPN, CDR2 SVGIG (reference sequence). CDR3 region: CASDGTGGRSGYTF. The CDR3 DNA reads TGTGCCTCGGACGGGACAGGCGGAAGGTCGGGCTACACCTTC.

The chain links TRBV6-6 to TRBJ2-2; 7 bases are a match to TRBD1. Germline values: CDR1 MNHNY, CDR2 SVGAGI (reference sequence). The CDR3 length is 16 residues. J gave up 4 bases and V 2 bases, and 7 bases lay outside the gene matches. CDR3 bases: TGTGCCAGCAGTTACGTCCGGGACAGTTTCACCGGGGAGCTGTTTTTT. Its translation is CASSYVRDSFTGELFF.

This clone has a single count. The DNA for the CDR3 is TGTGCCAGCAGTCCGGACAGGGTTCTGAAGCCAAAAAAGAACACTGAAGCTTTCTTT. Translation: CASSPDRVLKPKKNTEAFF. The rearrangement uses TRBV27 and TRBJ1-1; 8 bases are shared with TRBD1. The CDR3 runs to 19 residues. Germline lookup yields CDR1 MNHEY and CDR2 SMNVEV (reference sequence). V lost 5 bases, J lost 1 base, and 18 bases stayed unmatched.